These 2 T cell receptor beta chains originate from one sample sequenced in a study of T cells in Graves' hyperthyroidism and ophthalmopathy. Amplified TCR beta CDR3 regions derived from RNA transcripts. First-round RT-PCR with HTBI primers amplified the TCR CDR3 region. TCRdb ran MiXCR on the multiplex PCR reads and lists one entry per CDR3 protein. Here the sample spans a few hundred thousand distinct CDR3 sequences, about a fifth being singletons. The sample comprised blood. All receptors derive from a man aged 18 to 29 with Graves' ophthalmopathy.

The V gene is TRBV9, the J gene TRBJ1-1, with TRBD1 as a possible D gene (6 bases). In germline, CDR1 is SGDLS, CDR2 YYNGEE. Trimming shortened V by 3 bases and J by 1 base, and 7 bases separated the two germline ends. This CDR3 is built from 13 residues. The CDR3 DNA follows: TGTGCCAGCAGCGGGGGACAGAACACTGAAGCTTTCTTT. It specifies CASSGGQNTEAFF. The full variable domain, completed using reference TRBV9 and TRBJ1-1, is DSGVTQTPKHLITATGQRVTLRCSPRSGDLSVYWYQQSLDQGLQFLIQYYNGEERAKGNILERFSAQQFPDLHSELNLSSLELGDSALYFCASSGGQNTEAFFGQGTRLTVV.

This clonotype has a handful of counts. V usage is TRBV2 and J usage is TRBJ1-6, with 8 bases lining up with TRBD1. After removal of 6 bases from V and 5 bases from J, the junction contained 12 bases not matched to a gene. The germline V gene has CDR1 SNHLY and CDR2 FYNNEI. This CDR3 has 17 residues. CDR3 bases: TGTGCCAGCAGAAGACAGGGGAGCCCTACTAATAATTCACCCCTCCACTTT. This codes for CASRRQGSPTNNSPLHF.